This T cell receptor beta chain was found in a study of regulatory T cells in long-lasting Graves disease. Trimming stripped 3 bases from V and 3 bases from J, with 15 bases between. The germline gives CDR1 SGHVS, CDR2 FQNEAQ. This CDR3 is 15 amino acids long. Regarding time point: newly diagnosed GD, antithyroid drugs for less than 3 months. PBMC-extracted RNA yielded the TCR library. Graves' disease diagnoses followed American Thyroid Association guidelines. Building of the TCR beta libraries involved iRepertoire HTBI primers and Arm-PCR of CDR3 regions. TCRdb used MiXCR to reprocess the multiplex PCR reads, holding one entry per CDR3 protein. Among approximately 400,000 distinct CDR3 sequences listed, roughly 10% were seen once. This clonotype was counted a few times. The same data also went into a second study, on T cells in Graves' hyperthyroidism and ophthalmopathy. That work states: Clinicians diagnosed patients from clinical symptoms, serum thyroxine and TRAb, thyroid ultrasound and orbital computed tomography.

This clonotype originated in a woman aged 18-35 years with Graves disease. The sequencing here drew on peripheral blood mononuclear cells (PBMCs), taken at new diagnosis, from a patient treated with antithyroid drugs. The rearrangement links TRBV7-8 to TRBJ2-7; possible D gene TRBD2, 5 bases. The CDR3 loop reads CASSLMWEIVYEQYF. CDR3 in DNA: TGTGCCAGCAGCTTGATGTGGGAGATAGTCTACGAGCAGTACTTC.